Sequencing of this T cell receptor beta chain was carried out in a study of Graves' ophthalmopathy and Graves' hyperthyroidism. The CDR3 sequence is 13 residues long. CDR1 is SQVTM and CDR2 is ANQGSEA in the germline V gene. V lost 4 bases and J 5 bases, leaving 15 bases between the germline ends. As the template, RNA transcripts were used to amplify TCR beta CDR3 regions. Following a first-round RT-PCR that used HTBI primers, a second-round multiplex PCR was carried out. TCRdb analysed the multiplex PCR reads with MiXCR anew, one entry per CDR3 protein. Of about 1.1 million distinct CDR3 sequences in the sample, 35% to 40% are singletons; the top ten hold more than 9.5%. As for this clonotype: What it recognizes is unknown.

Findings and caveats of the study: Most clonotypes expanded in thyroid above 0.001 frequency were present in blood too.

Input material: peripheral blood or thyroid tissue (not recorded which). The chain links TRBV29-1 to TRBJ2-7; a weak D match, TRBD2 (5 bases). The TCR comes from an adult man with Graves' hyperthyroidism. Here the CDR3 DNA reads TGCAGCGTTGCCCAGTTAGCGAACCACGAGCAGTACTTC. Its translation is CSVAQLANHEQYF.